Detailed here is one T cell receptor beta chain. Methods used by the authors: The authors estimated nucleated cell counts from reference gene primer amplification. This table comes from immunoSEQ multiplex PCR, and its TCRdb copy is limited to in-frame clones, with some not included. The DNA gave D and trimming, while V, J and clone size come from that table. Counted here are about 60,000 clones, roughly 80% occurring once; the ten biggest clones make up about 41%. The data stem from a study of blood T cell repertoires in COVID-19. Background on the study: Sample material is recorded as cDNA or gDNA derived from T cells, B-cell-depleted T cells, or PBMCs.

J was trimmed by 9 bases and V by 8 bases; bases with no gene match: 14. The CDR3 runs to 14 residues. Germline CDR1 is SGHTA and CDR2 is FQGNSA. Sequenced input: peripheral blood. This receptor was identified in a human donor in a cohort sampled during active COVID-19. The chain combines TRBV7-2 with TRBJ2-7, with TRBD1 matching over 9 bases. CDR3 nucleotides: TGTGCCAGCGGGGCGGGACAGGGCTCGTCAGGGCAGTACTTC. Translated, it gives CASGAGQGSSGQYF.